The sequence of this T cell receptor (beta chain) was determined in a study of blood T cell repertoires in COVID-19 (dated by TCRdb to about 2020). In the study overall: Collaborator samples came from the United States, Italy and Spain and covered acute and convalescent phases of COVID-19. The material from the prospective study consisted of cDNA or gDNA derived from T cells, B-cell-depleted T cells, or PBMCs. Subjects who had been exposed to COVID-19, were actively infected with it, or had recovered from it provided the deeply sampled blood TCRbeta repertoires that made up the dataset. A freely available public database, intended as a resource for researchers studying the immune response to SARS-CoV-2, is where the repertoires were released. The samples were drawn from the first 160 participants of the ongoing ImmuneRACE study and from 950 to 1,500 subjects provided by 6 global collaborators. Sample metadata almost always included a de-identified subject ID, COVID-19 status, age in years and sex. Where available, HLA class I and class II types were obtained from metadata supplied by the sample provider rather than from assay-based typing.

CDR1 and CDR2, looked up from the germline V gene, are KGHSH and LQKENI. The CDR3 starts with the cysteine, ends with the phenylalanine, and has 13 residues. Only CDR3 DNA is held: 39 bases, read in frame from base 1. Trimming at the junction amounts to 7 bases on V and 1 base on J, and the germline ends lie 10 bases apart. Overall study results and their limits: The amount of clinical and demographic metadata varied by source and participant and was provided uncurated.

About this clone: Its binding antigen is unknown. The input lacks base qualities; no much larger clone sits a single base away.

TCRbeta CDR3 regions were amplified from genomic DNA by means of the immunoSEQ Assay, a bias-controlled multiplex PCR. Processing in the source paper ran as follows. Within the assay, amplification of reference gene primers was used to estimate how many nucleated cells each sample contained. To quantify the absolute abundance of each unique TCRbeta CDR3 rearrangement, sequence reads were collapsed and filtered. For each sample, productive Simpson clonality was calculated by taking the square root of Simpson's diversity index across productive rearrangements. The table was pulled from immuneACCESS by TCRdb, which kept in-frame rearrangements only. Such tables lose some clones; where checked, under half of the loss comes from unresolved V genes, and the rest has no known cause. V, J and clone size reflect that table, while D and trimming were determined from the DNA. The sample includes over 100,000 clones, with roughly nine tenths observed a single time. The ten most abundant clones make up approximately 5.1% of the sample.

Each collaborating institution followed its own protocols to collect whole blood in K2EDTA tubes. For TCRbeta analysis, collaborator samples were shipped as frozen whole blood, as isolated PBMCs, or as DNA extracted from either sample type. This sequence was found in a human donor in a cohort sampled during active COVID-19. The sequencing sample was made of peripheral blood. The receptor chain draws on TRBV18 and TRBJ2-5, with the D gene not clear enough to name. The CDR3 protein is CASFSASQETQYF. The DNA sequence is as follows: TGTGCCAGCTTTTCCGCCAGCCAAGAGACCCAGTACTTC.